This T cell receptor (beta chain) was found in a study of blood T cell repertoires in COVID-19. Study summary: The United States, Italy and Spain were the sources of the acute and convalescent COVID-19 samples.

Per the authors' pipeline: Estimation of nucleated cell counts relied on the amplification of reference gene primers. TCRdb's copy holds only in-frame clones and misses some; the assay was immunoSEQ multiplex PCR. V, J and clone size are those of that table, while D and trimming were read from the DNA. Of roughly 250,000 clones in the sample, roughly 86% were seen once. The specimen sequenced was PBMCs or T cells enriched from blood (not recorded which). The sequence derives from a woman aged 35 to 49 with acute COVID-19.

CDR3 DNA: TGTGCCTGGAGCCCGGGACTAGCGAACCAAGAGACCCAGTACTTC. Translating it yields CAWSPGLANQETQYF. The genes are TRBV30 and TRBJ2-5; 10 nucleotides align to TRBD2. Germline V gives CDR1 GTSNPN, CDR2 SVGIG (reference sequence). The CDR3 covers 15 residues. After removal of 3 bases from V and 0 bases from J, the junction contained 4 bases not matched to a gene.